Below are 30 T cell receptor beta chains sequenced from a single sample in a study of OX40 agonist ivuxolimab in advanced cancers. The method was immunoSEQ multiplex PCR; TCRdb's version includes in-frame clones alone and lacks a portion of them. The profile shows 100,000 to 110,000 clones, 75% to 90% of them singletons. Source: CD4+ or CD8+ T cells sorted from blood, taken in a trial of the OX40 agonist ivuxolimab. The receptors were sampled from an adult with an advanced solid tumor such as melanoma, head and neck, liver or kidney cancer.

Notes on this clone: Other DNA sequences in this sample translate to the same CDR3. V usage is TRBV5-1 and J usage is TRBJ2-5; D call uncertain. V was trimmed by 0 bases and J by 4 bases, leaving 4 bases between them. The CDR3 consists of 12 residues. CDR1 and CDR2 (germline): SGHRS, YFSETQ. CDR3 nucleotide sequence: TGCGCCAGCAGCTTGGACGGAGAGACCCAGTACTTC. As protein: CASSLDGETQYF.

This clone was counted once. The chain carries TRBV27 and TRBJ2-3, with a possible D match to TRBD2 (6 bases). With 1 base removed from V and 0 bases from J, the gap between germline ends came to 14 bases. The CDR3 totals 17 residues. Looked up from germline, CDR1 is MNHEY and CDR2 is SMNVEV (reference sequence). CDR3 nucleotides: TGTGCCAGCAGTTTATTTAGCAGCGGAGGGAGCACAGATACGCAGTATTTT. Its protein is CASSLFSSGGSTDTQYF.

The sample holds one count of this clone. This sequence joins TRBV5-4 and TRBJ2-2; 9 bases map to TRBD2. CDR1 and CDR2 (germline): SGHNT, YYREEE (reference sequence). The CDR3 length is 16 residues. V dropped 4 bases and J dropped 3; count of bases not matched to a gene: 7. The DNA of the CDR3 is TGTGCCAGCAGCCTGGGGCGGGGGGGACACACCGGGGAGCTGTTTTTT. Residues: CASSLGRGGHTGELFF. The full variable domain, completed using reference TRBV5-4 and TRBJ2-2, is ETGVTQSPTHLIKTRGQQVTLRCSSQSGHNTVSWYQQALGQGPQFIFQYYREEENGRGNFPPRFSGLQFPNYSSELNVNALELDDSALYLCASSLGRGGHTGELFFGEGSRLTVL.

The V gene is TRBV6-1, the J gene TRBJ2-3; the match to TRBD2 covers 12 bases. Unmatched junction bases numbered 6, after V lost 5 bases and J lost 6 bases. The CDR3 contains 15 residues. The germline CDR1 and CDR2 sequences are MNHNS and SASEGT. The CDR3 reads CASSPLAGGLDTQYF. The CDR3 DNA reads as TGTGCCAGCAGTCCCCTAGCGGGGGGGCTGGATACGCAGTATTTT.

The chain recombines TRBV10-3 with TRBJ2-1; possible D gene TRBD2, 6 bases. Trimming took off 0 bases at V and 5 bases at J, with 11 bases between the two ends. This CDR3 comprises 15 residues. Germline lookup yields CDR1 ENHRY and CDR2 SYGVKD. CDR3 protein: CAISESGGTNNEQFF. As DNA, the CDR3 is TGTGCCATCAGTGAGTCGGGCGGGACCAACAATGAGCAGTTCTTC.

CDR3 nucleotide sequence: TGTGCCAGCAGTTCGACAGCAACTGAAGCTTTCTTT. The encoded protein is CASSSTATEAFF. The chain links TRBV6-5 to TRBJ1-1, with D tentatively TRBD1 (5 bases). Germline V CDR1 and CDR2: MNHEY, SVGAGI. The ends were cut back, 4 bases at V and 5 bases at J, with 8 bases in the middle. The CDR3 contains 12 residues.

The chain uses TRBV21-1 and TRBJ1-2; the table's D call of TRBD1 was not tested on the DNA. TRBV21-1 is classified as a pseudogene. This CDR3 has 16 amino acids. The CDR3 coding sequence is TGTGCCAGCAGCAACACTTGGGTGACACAGAACTATGGCTACACCTTC. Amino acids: CASSNTWVTQNYGYTF.

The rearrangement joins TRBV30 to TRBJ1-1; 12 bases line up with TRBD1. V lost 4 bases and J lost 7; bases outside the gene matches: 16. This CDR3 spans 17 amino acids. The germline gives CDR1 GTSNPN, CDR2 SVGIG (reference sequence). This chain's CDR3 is CAWKTPGQGANSGEAFF. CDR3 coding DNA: TGTGCCTGGAAGACCCCGGGACAGGGGGCCAATTCGGGTGAAGCTTTCTTT.

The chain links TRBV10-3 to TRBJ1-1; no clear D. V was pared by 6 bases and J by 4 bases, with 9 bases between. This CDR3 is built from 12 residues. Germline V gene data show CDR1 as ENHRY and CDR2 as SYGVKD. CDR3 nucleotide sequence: TGTGCCATCAGCAACGCGGGCACTGAAGCTTTCTTT. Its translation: CAISNAGTEAFF.

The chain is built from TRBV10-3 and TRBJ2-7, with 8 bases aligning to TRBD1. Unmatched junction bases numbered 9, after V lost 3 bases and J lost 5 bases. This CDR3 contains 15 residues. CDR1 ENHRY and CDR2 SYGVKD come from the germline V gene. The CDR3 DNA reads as TGTGCCATCAGTGACCCGGGACAGGTGATAGACGAGCAGTACTTC. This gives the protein CAISDPGQVIDEQYF.

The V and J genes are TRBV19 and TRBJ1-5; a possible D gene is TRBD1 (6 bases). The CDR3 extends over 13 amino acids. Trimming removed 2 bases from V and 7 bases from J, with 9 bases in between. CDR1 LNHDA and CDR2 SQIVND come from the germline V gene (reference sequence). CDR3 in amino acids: CASSINRVQPQHF. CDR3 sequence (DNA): TGTGCCAGTAGTATAAACAGGGTCCAGCCCCAGCATTTT.

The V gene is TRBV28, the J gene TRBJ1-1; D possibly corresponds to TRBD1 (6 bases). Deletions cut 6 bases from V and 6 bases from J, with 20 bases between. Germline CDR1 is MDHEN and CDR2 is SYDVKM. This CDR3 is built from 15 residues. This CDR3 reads CASSEPDRKISEAFF. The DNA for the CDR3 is TGTGCCAGCAGCGAACCAGACAGGAAGATTTCTGAAGCTTTCTTT. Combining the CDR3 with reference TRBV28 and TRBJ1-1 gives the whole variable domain DVKVTQSSRYLVKRTGEKVFLECVQDMDHENMFWYRQDPGLGLRLIYFSYDVKMKEKGDIPEGYSVSREKKERFSLILESASTNQTSMYLCASSEPDRKISEAFFGQGTRLTVV.

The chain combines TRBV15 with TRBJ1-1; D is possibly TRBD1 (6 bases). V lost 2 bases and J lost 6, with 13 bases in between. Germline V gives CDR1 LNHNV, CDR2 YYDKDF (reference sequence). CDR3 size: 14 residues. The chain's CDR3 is CATSRKTGRAEAFF. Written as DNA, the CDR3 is TGTGCCACCAGCAGAAAAACAGGGAGAGCTGAAGCTTTCTTT.

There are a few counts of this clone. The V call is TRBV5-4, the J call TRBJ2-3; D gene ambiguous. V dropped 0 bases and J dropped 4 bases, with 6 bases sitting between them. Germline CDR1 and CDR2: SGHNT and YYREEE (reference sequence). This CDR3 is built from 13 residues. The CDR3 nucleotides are TGTGCCAGCAGCTTGGTTTCGTCAGATACGCAGTATTTT. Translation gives CASSLVSSDTQYF.

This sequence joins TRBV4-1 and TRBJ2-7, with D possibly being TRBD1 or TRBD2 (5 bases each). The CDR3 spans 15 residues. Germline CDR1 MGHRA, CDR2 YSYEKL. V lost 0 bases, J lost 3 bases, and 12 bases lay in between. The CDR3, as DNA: TGCGCCAGCAGCCAAGATGAGGGGCTGGACTACGAGCAGTACTTC. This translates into CASSQDEGLDYEQYF.

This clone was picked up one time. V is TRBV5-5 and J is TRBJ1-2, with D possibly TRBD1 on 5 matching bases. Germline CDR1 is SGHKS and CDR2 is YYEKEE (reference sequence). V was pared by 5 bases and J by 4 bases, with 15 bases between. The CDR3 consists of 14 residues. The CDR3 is CASRLGGNSYGYTF. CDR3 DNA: TGTGCCAGCAGACTGGGGGGGAATAGCTATGGCTACACCTTC.

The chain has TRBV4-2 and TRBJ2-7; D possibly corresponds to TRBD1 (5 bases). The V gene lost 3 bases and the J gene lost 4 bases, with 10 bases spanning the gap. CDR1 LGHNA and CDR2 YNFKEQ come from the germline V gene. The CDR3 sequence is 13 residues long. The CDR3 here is CASSQPDSYEQYF. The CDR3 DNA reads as TGTGCCAGCAGCCAGCCCGACAGTTACGAGCAGTACTTC.

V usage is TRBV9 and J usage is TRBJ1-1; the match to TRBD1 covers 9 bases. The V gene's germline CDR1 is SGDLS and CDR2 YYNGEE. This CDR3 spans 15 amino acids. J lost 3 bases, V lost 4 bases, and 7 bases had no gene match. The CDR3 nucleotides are TGTGCCAGCAGCTTATTACAGGGGGCGGACACTGAAGCTTTCTTT. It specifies CASSLLQGADTEAFF.

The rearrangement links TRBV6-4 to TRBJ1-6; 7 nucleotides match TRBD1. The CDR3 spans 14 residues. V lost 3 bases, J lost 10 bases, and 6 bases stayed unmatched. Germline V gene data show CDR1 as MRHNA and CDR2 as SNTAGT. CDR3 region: CASSDKGAGSPLHF. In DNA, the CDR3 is TGTGCCAGCAGTGATAAGGGGGCAGGATCACCCCTCCACTTT.

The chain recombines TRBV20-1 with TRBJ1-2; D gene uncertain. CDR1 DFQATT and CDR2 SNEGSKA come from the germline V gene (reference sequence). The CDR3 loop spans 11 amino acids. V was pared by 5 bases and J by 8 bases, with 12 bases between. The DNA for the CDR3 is TGCAGTGCTTCCGATGGTTCCGGCTACACCTTC. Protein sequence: CSASDGSGYTF.

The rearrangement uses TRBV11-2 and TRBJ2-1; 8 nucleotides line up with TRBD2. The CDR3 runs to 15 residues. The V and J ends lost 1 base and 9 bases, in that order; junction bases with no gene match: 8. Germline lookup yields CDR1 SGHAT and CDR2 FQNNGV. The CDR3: CASSLGASGSVEQFF. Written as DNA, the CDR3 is TGTGCCAGCAGCTTAGGCGCGAGCGGGAGTGTTGAGCAGTTCTTC. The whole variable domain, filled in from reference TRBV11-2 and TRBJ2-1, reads EAGVAQSPRYKIIEKRQSVAFWCNPISGHATLYWYQQILGQGPKLLIQFQNNGVVDDSQLPKDRFSAERLKGVDSTLKIQPAKLEDSAVYLCASSLGASGSVEQFFGPGTRLTVL.

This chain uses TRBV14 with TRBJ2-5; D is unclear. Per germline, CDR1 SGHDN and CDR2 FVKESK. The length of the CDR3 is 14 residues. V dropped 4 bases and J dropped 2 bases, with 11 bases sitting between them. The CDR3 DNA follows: TGTGCCAGCAGCCTACAGTTGACACAAGAGACCCAGTACTTC. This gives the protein CASSLQLTQETQYF.

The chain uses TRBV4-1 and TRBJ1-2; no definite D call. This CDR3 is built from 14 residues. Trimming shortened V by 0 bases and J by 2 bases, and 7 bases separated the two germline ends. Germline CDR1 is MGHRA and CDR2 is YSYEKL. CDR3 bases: TGCGCCAGCAGCCAAGAACCACAAAACTATGGCTACACCTTC. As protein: CASSQEPQNYGYTF.

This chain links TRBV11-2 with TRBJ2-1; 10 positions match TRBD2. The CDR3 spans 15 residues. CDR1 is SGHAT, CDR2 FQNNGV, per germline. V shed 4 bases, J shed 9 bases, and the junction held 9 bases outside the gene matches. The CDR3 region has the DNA TGTGCCAGCAGCTCCCTGAGCGGGAGGGTAGTTGAGCAGTTCTTC. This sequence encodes CASSSLSGRVVEQFF. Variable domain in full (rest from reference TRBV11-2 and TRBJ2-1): EAGVAQSPRYKIIEKRQSVAFWCNPISGHATLYWYQQILGQGPKLLIQFQNNGVVDDSQLPKDRFSAERLKGVDSTLKIQPAKLEDSAVYLCASSSLSGRVVEQFFGPGTRLTVL.

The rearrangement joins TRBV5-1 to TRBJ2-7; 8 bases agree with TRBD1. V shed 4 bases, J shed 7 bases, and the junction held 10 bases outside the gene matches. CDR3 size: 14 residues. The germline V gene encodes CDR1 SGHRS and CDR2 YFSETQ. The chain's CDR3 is CASSPPGQGGEQYF. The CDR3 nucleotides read TGCGCCAGCAGCCCTCCTGGACAGGGCGGGGAGCAGTACTTC.

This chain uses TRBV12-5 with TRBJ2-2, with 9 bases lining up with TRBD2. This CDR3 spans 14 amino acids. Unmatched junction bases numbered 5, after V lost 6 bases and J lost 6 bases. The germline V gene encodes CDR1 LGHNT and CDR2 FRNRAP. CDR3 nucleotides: TGTGCTAGTGGCCCGGGACTAGCTTCCGGGGAGCTGTTTTTT. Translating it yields CASGPGLASGELFF.

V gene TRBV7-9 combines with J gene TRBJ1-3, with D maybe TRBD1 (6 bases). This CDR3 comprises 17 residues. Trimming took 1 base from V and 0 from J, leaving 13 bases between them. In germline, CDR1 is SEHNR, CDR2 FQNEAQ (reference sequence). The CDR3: CASSLGPDRSSGNTIYF. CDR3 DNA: TGTGCCAGCAGCTTAGGCCCAGACAGGTCCTCTGGAAACACCATATATTTT.

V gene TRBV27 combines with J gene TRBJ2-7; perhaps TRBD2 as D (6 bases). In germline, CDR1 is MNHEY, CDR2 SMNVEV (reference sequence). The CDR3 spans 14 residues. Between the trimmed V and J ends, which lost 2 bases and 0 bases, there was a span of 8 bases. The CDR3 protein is CASSLRTTSYEQYF. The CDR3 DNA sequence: TGTGCCAGCAGTTTACGGACTACCTCCTACGAGCAGTACTTC.

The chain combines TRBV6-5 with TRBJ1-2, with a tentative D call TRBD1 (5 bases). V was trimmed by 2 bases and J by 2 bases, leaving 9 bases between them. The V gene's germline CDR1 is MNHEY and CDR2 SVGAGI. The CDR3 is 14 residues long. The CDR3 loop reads CASSYLRGNYGYTF. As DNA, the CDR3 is TGTGCCAGCAGTTACCTAAGGGGAAACTATGGCTACACCTTC.

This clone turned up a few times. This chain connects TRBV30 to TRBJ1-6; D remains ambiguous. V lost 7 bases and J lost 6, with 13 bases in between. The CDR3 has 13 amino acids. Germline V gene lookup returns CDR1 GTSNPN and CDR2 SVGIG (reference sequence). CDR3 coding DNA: TGTGCCTCCGGGTGGGCTCTTAATTCACCCCTCCACTTT. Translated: CASGWALNSPLHF.